A single sample is the source of the 15 T cell receptor beta chains below, sequenced in a study of blood T cell repertoires in COVID-19. TCRdb's table, derived via immunoSEQ multiplex PCR, lists solely in-frame clones and lacks some. The data hold 200,000 to 300,000 clones, with around 89% observed a single time. Specimen: PBMCs or T cells enriched from blood (not recorded which). The receptors derive from a woman aged 25-40 years who had recovered from COVID-19.

The chain couples TRBV15 to TRBJ2-7; 10 positions agree with TRBD1. Losses at the gene ends were 8 bases for V and 1 base for J; bases not matched to a gene: 5. CDR3 length: 14 residues. The germline gives CDR1 LNHNV, CDR2 YYDKDF (reference sequence). Written as DNA, the CDR3 is TGTGCCACCCAAGGGGACAGGGGTTCCTACGAGCAGTACTTC. It codes for CATQGDRGSYEQYF.

The V call is TRBV19, the J call TRBJ1-2, with TRBD1 identical over 7 bases. Trimming removed 3 bases from V and 8 bases from J; junction bases left unmatched: 6. The V gene's germline CDR1 is LNHDA and CDR2 SQIVND (reference sequence). The CDR3 totals 13 residues. CDR3 in DNA: TGTGCCAGTAGTATGGGCCAGGGGGAAGGCTACACCTTC. Its protein is CASSMGQGEGYTF.

The chain is built from TRBV10-3 and TRBJ1-2, with D unclear. CDR3 length equals 14 residues. The V end lost 8 bases, the J end lost 3 bases, and 16 bases lay between the germline ends. Germline CDR1 reads ENHRY; CDR2 reads SYGVKD. The CDR3 here is CAIQEGRRDYGYTF. CDR3 DNA: TGTGCCATCCAGGAGGGCAGAAGAGACTATGGCTACACCTTC.

This chain uses TRBV28 with TRBJ2-5; TRBD2 is a possible D gene (6 bases). V was clipped by 8 bases and J by 7 bases, with 20 bases between them. Germline V gene data show CDR1 as MDHEN and CDR2 as SYDVKM. The CDR3 contains 14 residues. The CDR3: CASGVGRQRGTQYF. The CDR3 coding sequence is TGTGCCAGCGGGGTCGGGAGACAGCGAGGGACCCAGTACTTC. Drawing the rest from reference TRBV28 and TRBJ2-5, the complete variable domain is DVKVTQSSRYLVKRTGEKVFLECVQDMDHENMFWYRQDPGLGLRLIYFSYDVKMKEKGDIPEGYSVSREKKERFSLILESASTNQTSMYLCASGVGRQRGTQYFGPGTRLLVL.

The sample holds one count of this clone. This chain joins TRBV3-1 (or the pseudogene TRBV3-2) and TRBJ1-2; tentatively, D is TRBD1 (5 bases). V was shortened by 4 bases and J by 3 bases, with 15 bases between the two germline ends. Germline CDR1 LGHDT, CDR2 YNNKEL (reference sequence). The CDR3 totals 15 residues. The CDR3 region is CASSPRGVADYGYTF. The CDR3 coding sequence is TGTGCCAGCAGCCCCCGGGGGGTGGCGGACTATGGCTACACCTTC.

The CDR3: CASSSPPKAESYNEQFF. DNA of the CDR3: TGTGCCAGCAGTTCCCCCCCGAAGGCGGAGTCCTACAATGAGCAGTTCTTC. The rearrangement uses TRBV27 and TRBJ2-1; D gene ambiguous. Trimming took 4 bases from V and 1 from J, leaving 17 bases between them. Germline assignment: CDR1 MNHEY and CDR2 SMNVEV (reference sequence). This CDR3 is built from 17 residues.

The J gene is TRBJ2-1, the V gene TRBV19; 7 nucleotides align to TRBD1. With 3 bases clipped from V and 8 bases from J, the junction kept 4 bases outside the gene matches. Germline CDR1 is LNHDA and CDR2 is SQIVND (reference sequence). The CDR3 covers 13 residues. As DNA, the CDR3 is TGTGCCAGTAGTATCCAGGGGGTACATGAGCAGTTCTTC. Protein product: CASSIQGVHEQFF.

V usage is TRBV30 and J usage is TRBJ1-5, with no clear D. CDR3 length: 12 residues. Trimming left V 8 bases short and J 3 bases short, with 11 bases between. Germline V gives CDR1 GTSNPN, CDR2 SVGIG (reference sequence). The CDR3 region has the DNA TGTGCCCATGGTCGAGACAATCAGCCCCAGCATTTT. Its translation: CAHGRDNQPQHF.

V is TRBV30 and J is TRBJ2-3; TRBD2 matches 8 bases. This CDR3 comprises 15 residues. V lost 5 bases to trimming and J lost 3 bases; unmatched junction nucleotides: 10. CDR1 is GTSNPN, CDR2 SVGIG, per germline (reference sequence). CDR3 loop: CAWGRGGLGTDTQYF. CDR3 nucleotides: TGTGCCTGGGGACGGGGGGGCTTGGGTACAGATACGCAGTATTTT.

The chain carries TRBV2 and TRBJ2-1, with D unclear. The germline gives CDR1 SNHLY, CDR2 FYNNEI. This CDR3 has 12 residues. The germline V and J ends were trimmed by 10 bases and 3 bases, with 10 bases remaining between them. The CDR3 DNA sequence: TGTGCCACCAGACTCGGCTACAATGAGCAGTTCTTC. Its translation: CATRLGYNEQFF.

CDR3 region: CASSLRRSTDTQYF. The CDR3 coding sequence is TGTGCCAGCAGCTTAAGGCGGAGCACAGATACGCAGTATTTT. The chain couples TRBV7-2 to TRBJ2-3; D is undetermined. CDR3 size: 14 residues. Looked up from germline, CDR1 is SGHTA and CDR2 is FQGNSA. V dropped 2 bases and J dropped 0 bases, with 6 bases sitting between them.

The rearrangement links TRBV7-8 to TRBJ2-1; tentative D call: TRBD2 (6 bases). Trimming removed 0 bases at V and 5 bases at J, with 8 bases between. This CDR3 spans 14 amino acids. Germline assignment: CDR1 SGHVS and CDR2 FQNEAQ. The CDR3 bases are TGTGCCAGCAGCTTAGCGCGGAGGGACAATGAGCAGTTCTTC. Protein sequence: CASSLARRDNEQFF.

The chain combines TRBV5-1 with TRBJ2-7; D unclear. V shed 2 bases and J shed 0 bases, with 9 bases lying between them. CDR3 length: 14 amino acids. Germline V lookup: CDR1 SGHRS, CDR2 YFSETQ. CDR3 DNA: TGCGCCAGCAGCTTCACACAGAGCTCCTACGAGCAGTACTTC. Its translation: CASSFTQSSYEQYF. Variable domain in full (rest from reference TRBV5-1 and TRBJ2-7): KAGVTQTPRYLIKTRGQQVTLSCSPISGHRSVSWYQQTPGQGLQFLFEYFSETQRNKGNFPGRFSGRQFSNSRSEMNVSTLELGDSALYLCASSFTQSSYEQYFGPGTRLTVT.

This clone has a handful of counts. The rearrangement uses TRBV15 and TRBJ1-4; 9 bases map to TRBD1. The CDR3 runs to 15 residues. With 0 bases clipped from V and 8 bases from J, the junction kept 4 bases outside the gene matches. Germline V gene lookup returns CDR1 LNHNV and CDR2 YYDKDF (reference sequence). CDR3 amino acids: CATSRDRQGVEKLFF. DNA of the CDR3: TGTGCCACCAGCAGAGATCGACAGGGGGTAGAAAAACTGTTTTTT.

This clone was recorded a few times. The chain couples TRBV7-9 to TRBJ2-1; D is perhaps TRBD2 (6 bases). The CDR3 contains 15 residues. Germline assignment: CDR1 SEHNR and CDR2 FQNEAQ (reference sequence). The ends were cut back, 5 bases at V and 8 bases at J, with 19 bases in the middle. The DNA of the CDR3 is TGTGCCAGCAGCCAACCGTCTAGCGTTTCTGATGAGCAGTTCTTC. Protein sequence: CASSQPSSVSDEQFF.